This T cell receptor beta chain was captured by sequencing in a study of OX40 agonist ivuxolimab in advanced cancers. The wider study: Intravenous ivuxolimab was administered to patients every 2 weeks at 0.01 to 10 mg/kg.

Broader study findings: Dose levels from 0.1 to 3.0 mg/kg saw CD4+ and CD8+ blood T cells expand clonally by week 6. Among some nonresponders, normalized T-cell clonal expansion was also low. Average numbers of expanded clones were greater in CD8+ T cells than in CD4+.

The germline gives CDR1 MNHNY, CDR2 SVGAGI (reference sequence). Trimming removed 0 bases from V and 8 bases from J, with 10 bases in between. The CDR3 is 13 amino acids. This clone has just one count. The antigen remains undetermined. Assay: immunoSEQ multiplex PCR; the TCRdb copy retains only in-frame clones and omits some. The sample carries 50,000 to 80,000 clones, roughly four fifths recorded once. The gene calls are TRBV6-6 and TRBJ1-1, with D possibly TRBD1 on 6 matching bases. Sample: CD4+ or CD8+ T cells sorted from blood, taken in a trial of the OX40 agonist ivuxolimab. The receptor's source is an adult with an advanced solid tumor such as melanoma, head and neck, liver or kidney cancer. As DNA, the CDR3 is TGTGCCAGCAGTTACTCGACAGGCACAGAAGCTTTCTTT. Protein product: CASSYSTGTEAFF.